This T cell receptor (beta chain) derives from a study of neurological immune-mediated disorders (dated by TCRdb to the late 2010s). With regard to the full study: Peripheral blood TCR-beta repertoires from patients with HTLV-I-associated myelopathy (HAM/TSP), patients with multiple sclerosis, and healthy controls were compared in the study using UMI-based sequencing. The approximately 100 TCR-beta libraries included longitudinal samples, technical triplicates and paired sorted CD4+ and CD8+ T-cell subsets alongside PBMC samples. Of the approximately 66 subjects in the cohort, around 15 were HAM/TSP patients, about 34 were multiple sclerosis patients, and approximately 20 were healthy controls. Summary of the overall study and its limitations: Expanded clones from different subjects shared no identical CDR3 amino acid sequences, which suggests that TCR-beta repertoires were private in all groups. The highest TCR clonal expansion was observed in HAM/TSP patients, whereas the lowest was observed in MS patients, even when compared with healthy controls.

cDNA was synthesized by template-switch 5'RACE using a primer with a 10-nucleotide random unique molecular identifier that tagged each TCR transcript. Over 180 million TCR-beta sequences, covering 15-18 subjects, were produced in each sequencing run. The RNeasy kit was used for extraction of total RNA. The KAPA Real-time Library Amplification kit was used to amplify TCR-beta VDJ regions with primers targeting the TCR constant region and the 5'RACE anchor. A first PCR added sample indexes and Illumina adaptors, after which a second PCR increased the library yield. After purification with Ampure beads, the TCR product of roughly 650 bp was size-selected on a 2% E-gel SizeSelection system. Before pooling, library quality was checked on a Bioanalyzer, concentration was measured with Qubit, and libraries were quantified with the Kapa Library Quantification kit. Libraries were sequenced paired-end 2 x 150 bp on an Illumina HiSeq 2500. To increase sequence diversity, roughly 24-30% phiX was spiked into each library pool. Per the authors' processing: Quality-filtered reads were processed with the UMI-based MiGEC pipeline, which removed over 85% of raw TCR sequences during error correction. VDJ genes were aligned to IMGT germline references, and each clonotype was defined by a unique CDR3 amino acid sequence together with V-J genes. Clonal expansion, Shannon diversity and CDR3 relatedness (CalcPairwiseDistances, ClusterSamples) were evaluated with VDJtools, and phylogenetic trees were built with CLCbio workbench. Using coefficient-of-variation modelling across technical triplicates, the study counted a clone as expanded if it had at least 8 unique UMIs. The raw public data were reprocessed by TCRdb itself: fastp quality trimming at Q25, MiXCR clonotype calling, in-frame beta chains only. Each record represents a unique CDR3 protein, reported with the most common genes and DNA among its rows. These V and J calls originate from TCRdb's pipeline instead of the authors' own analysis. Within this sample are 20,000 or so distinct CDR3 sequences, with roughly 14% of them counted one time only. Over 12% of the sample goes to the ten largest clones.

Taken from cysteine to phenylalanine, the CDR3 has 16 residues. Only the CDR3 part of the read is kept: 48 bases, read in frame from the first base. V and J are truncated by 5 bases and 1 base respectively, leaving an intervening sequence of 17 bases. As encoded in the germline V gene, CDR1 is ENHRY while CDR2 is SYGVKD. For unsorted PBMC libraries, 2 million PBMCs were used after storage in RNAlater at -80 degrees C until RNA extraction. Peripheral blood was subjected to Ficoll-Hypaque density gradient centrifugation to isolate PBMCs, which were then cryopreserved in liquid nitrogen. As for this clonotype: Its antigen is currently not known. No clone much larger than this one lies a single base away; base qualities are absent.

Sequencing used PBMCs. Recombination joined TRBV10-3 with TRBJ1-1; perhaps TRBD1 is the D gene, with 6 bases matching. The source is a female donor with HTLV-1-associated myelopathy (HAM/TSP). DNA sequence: TGTGCCATCAGTTATTCCGGGGGGCGCGGGAACACTGAAGCTTTCTTT. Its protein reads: CAISYSGGRGNTEAFF.